A selection of T cell receptor beta chains follows, all from one sample in a study of T-cell memory formation after mild COVID-19. One entry per CDR3 protein results from TCRdb running MiXCR on the 5' RACE reads. The data contain 350,000 to 450,000 distinct CDR3 sequences, 20% to 25% of them seen just once; the ten biggest clones take up 8.5% to 9%. Sequencing used PBMCs or a T cell subset sorted from them (not recorded which). All receptors derive from an adult woman who had mild COVID-19 (a few samples of this study predate the infection). Cell type and time point are not known. Both conserved end residues are part of each CDR3. The order of the fields is clone size, V gene, D gene, J gene, CDR3 DNA, CDR3 protein. D genes are given only for firm matches. Clone size is not always given. Where it is, it says once, few, many or a class for expanded clones.

many	TRBV5-1	TRBD1	TRBJ2-5	TGCGCCAGCAGCATAAAAGGACTCGGACAGGGAAAAGAGACCCAGTACTTC	CASSIKGLGQGKETQYF
few	TRBV4-1	TRBD2	TRBJ2-3	TGCGCCAGCAGCCAATGGGGTAGCGGGGATACGCAGTATTTT	CASSQWGSGDTQYF
NA	TRBV7-3	TRBD2	TRBJ2-1	TGTGCCAGCAGCTTGGGATCAGCGGGGTTCAACAATGAGCAGTTCTTC	CASSLGSAGFNNEQFF
NA	TRBV9	TRBD1	TRBJ2-7	TGTGCCAGCAGCGTGAGGACAGGGGCCCCCTACGAGCAGTACTTC	CASSVRTGAPYEQYF
many	TRBV5-1	TRBD2	TRBJ2-1	TGTGCCAGCAGTTTAGTAGCGGGATCTTACAATGAGCAGTTCTTC	CASSLVAGSYNEQFF
few	TRBV20-1	NA	TRBJ2-3	TGCAGTGCTAAACTACCTGGGGATACGCAGTATTTT	CSAKLPGDTQYF
NA	TRBV7-6	TRBD2	TRBJ2-7	TGTGCCAGCAGCTTAGGGCCAGCGGGGGACTCCTACGAGCAGTACTTC	CASSLGPAGDSYEQYF
NA	TRBV20-1	TRBD1	TRBJ2-1	TGCAGTGCTAGACCCACTCCGGGCGGGACAGGGTATGAGCAGTTCTTC	CSARPTPGGTGYEQFF
few	TRBV29-1	NA	TRBJ2-1	TGCAGCGTTGTAGCCCATGGGGGGCCCTCCTCCTACAATGAGCAGTTCTTC	CSVVAHGGPSSYNEQFF
NA	TRBV7-2	TRBD1	TRBJ1-2	TGTGCCAGCAGCGCTCGGGACAGATCTCCCTCTGGCTACACCTTC	CASSARDRSPSGYTF